This TCR beta chain was obtained from a study of blood T cell repertoires in COVID-19. Study-wide background: Samples of COVID-19 (acute and convalescent) were obtained from the United States, Italy and Spain. PBMCs, B-cell-depleted T cells, or T cells provided the cDNA or gDNA that made up the material.

Trimming at V came to 4 bases and at J to 3 bases, leaving 3 bases not matched to a gene. This CDR3 has 14 amino acids. CDR1 PRHDT and CDR2 FYEKMQ come from the germline V gene (reference sequence). Study processing details: Amplifying reference gene primers gave estimates of nucleated cell counts. Profiling relied on immunoSEQ multiplex PCR, and the TCRdb table lists in-frame clones only, not all of them. That table is the source of V, J and clone size, and D and trimming were worked out from the DNA. The data contain 140,000 to 150,000 clones, approximately 80% of them singletons. The TCR sequence derives from a man aged 55 to 70 with active or convalescent COVID-19. The chain carries TRBV13 and TRBJ1-5; 7 bases map to TRBD1. Sequencing was performed on peripheral blood. This CDR3 is CASSSGQVNQPQHF. The CDR3, as DNA: TGTGCCAGCAGCTCCGGACAGGTCAATCAGCCCCAGCATTTT.